These 11 T cell receptor beta chains came from one sample sequenced in a study of identical twins. TCRdb processed the 5' RACE reads anew with MiXCR; each CDR3 protein has one entry. The sample holds roughly 350,000 distinct CDR3 sequences, roughly an eighth seen once. Another study also made use of these data, one on yellow fever vaccine responses in identical twins.

The specimen was CD8+ T cells sorted from blood. These TCRs come from a young woman in good health.

This clonotype has a handful of counts. Given a much more abundant clone one base away, this may be a read error. The chain joins TRBV27 to TRBJ2-1; no definite D call. Germline lookup yields CDR1 MNHEY and CDR2 SMNVEV (reference sequence). The CDR3 is 11 residues long. Between the trimmed V and J ends, which lost 6 bases and 3 bases, there was a span of 3 bases. The CDR3 region is CASRFYNEQFF. The CDR3 region has the DNA TGTGCCAGCAGGTTCTACAATGAGCAGTTCTTC.

V is TRBV7-6 and J is TRBJ1-4; the D gene is possibly TRBD1 (5 bases). CDR1 and CDR2 from the germline V gene are SGHVS and FNYEAQ. The CDR3 has 15 residues. Trimming shortened V by 4 bases and J by 6 bases, and 15 bases separated the two germline ends. This chain's CDR3 is CASSSSRGPDEKLFF. CDR3 DNA: TGTGCCAGCAGCTCCTCAAGGGGTCCGGATGAAAAACTGTTTTTT.

This clonotype was detected many times. The V gene is TRBV25-1, the J gene TRBJ2-7; 8 bases map to TRBD1. The length of the CDR3 is 16 residues. V was pared by 4 bases and J by 3 bases, with 11 bases of the junction left unmatched. Germline CDR1 and CDR2: MGHDK and SYGVNS. CDR3 bases: TGTGCCAGCAGTGGGGGGACAGGAGGGCCATACTACGAGCAGTACTTC. As protein: CASSGGTGGPYYEQYF.

This clonotype was counted between two and nine times. The rearrangement joins TRBV3-1 to TRBJ1-2; weak D call: TRBD1 (5 bases). CDR3 length: 15 residues. V was clipped by 4 bases and J by 4 bases, with 16 bases between them. Germline V gene lookup returns CDR1 LGHDT and CDR2 YNNKEL (reference sequence). The CDR3 here is CASSRGQRGFYGYTF. The CDR3 DNA is TGTGCCAGCAGCCGCGGCCAAAGGGGTTTCTATGGCTACACCTTC.

The V gene is TRBV9, the J gene TRBJ2-1; 11 nucleotides align to TRBD2. J gave up 6 bases and V 0 bases, and 5 bases lay outside the gene matches. There are 16 residues in the CDR3. The germline V gene has CDR1 SGDLS and CDR2 YYNGEE. The CDR3: CASSVALGTSGNEQFF. CDR3 coding DNA: TGTGCCAGCAGCGTAGCTTTAGGGACTAGCGGCAATGAGCAGTTCTTC.

This clonotype was counted only a few times. V usage is TRBV11-2 and J usage is TRBJ2-5; D is perhaps TRBD1 or TRBD2 (5 bases each). With 5 bases removed from V and 4 bases from J, the gap between germline ends came to 23 bases. Germline CDR1 SGHAT, CDR2 FQNNGV. CDR3 length: 17 amino acids. Here the CDR3 DNA reads TGTGCCAGCAGCCTTAGACCGGGACGGAACCTTCGAGAGACCCAGTACTTC. This translates into CASSLRPGRNLRETQYF.

This clonotype has only a few counts. The J gene is TRBJ1-4, the V gene TRBV15; 7 bases align to TRBD1. The CDR3 is 14 residues long. With V trimmed by 5 bases and J by 8 bases, 8 bases remained unmatched. The germline V gene has CDR1 LNHNV and CDR2 YYDKDF (reference sequence). DNA for the CDR3: TGTGCCACCAGCGGAGGGGGCGCGGGGGAAAAACTGTTTTTT. This sequence encodes CATSGGGAGEKLFF.

DNA for the CDR3: TGTGCCAGCAGCAATACGGGGACCTACGAGCAGTACGTC. Protein: CASSNTGTYEQYV. This chain uses TRBV7-9 with TRBJ2-7, with D perhaps TRBD2 (5 bases). This CDR3 is 13 amino acids long. V lost 5 bases and J 2 bases, leaving 10 bases between the germline ends. The V gene's germline CDR1 is SEHNR and CDR2 FQNEAQ (reference sequence).

This clonotype was observed a handful of times. This chain uses TRBV7-9 with TRBJ2-1; no reliable D call. Germline CDR1 and CDR2: SEHNR and FQNEAQ (reference sequence). This CDR3 has 12 amino acids. Trimming cost V 4 bases and J 6 bases, with 7 bases left between them. The CDR3 bases are TGTGCCAGCAGCTACTCCAGCAATGAGCAGTTCTTC. Translated: CASSYSSNEQFF.

This clonotype was seen more than once but under ten times. This chain uses TRBV15 with TRBJ2-3; 9 nucleotides line up with TRBD2. This CDR3 comprises 15 residues. The ends lost 1 base at V and 4 bases at J; junction bases unmatched: 3. Per germline, CDR1 LNHNV and CDR2 YYDKDF (reference sequence). This chain's CDR3 is CATSRGGGASDTQYF. The CDR3 DNA sequence: TGTGCCACCAGCAGAGGCGGGGGGGCCTCAGATACGCAGTATTTT.

This clonotype was seen a few times. The J gene is TRBJ1-1, the V gene TRBV18; D unresolved. The V and J ends lost 2 bases and 1 base respectively, with 8 bases between them. Germline CDR1 KGHSH, CDR2 LQKENI. The CDR3 is made up of 14 amino acids. For the CDR3, the DNA is TGTGCCAGCTCACCATACCCAGGGAACACTGAAGCTTTCTTT. It codes for CASSPYPGNTEAFF.